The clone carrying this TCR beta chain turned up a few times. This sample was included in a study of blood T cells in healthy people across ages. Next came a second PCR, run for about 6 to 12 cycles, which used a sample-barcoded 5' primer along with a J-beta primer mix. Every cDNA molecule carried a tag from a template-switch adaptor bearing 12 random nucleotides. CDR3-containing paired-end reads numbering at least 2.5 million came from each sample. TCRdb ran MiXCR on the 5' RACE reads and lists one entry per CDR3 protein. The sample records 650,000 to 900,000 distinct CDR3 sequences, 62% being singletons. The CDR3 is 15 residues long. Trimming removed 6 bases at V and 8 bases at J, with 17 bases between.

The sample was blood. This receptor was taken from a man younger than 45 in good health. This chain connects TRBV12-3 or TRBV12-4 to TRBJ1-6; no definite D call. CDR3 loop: CASSATGNGYSPLHF. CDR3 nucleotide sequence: TGTGCCAGCAGCGCCACCGGGAATGGGTATTCACCCCTCCACTTT.